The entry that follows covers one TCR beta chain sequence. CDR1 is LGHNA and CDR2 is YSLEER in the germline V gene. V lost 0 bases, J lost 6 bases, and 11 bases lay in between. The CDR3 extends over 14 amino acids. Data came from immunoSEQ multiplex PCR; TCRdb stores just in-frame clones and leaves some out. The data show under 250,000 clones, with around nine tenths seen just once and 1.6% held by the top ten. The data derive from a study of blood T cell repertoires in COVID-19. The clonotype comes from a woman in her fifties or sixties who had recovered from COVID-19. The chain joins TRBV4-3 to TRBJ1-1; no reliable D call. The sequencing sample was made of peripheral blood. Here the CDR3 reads CASSQDISTAEAFF. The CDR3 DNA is TGCGCCAGCAGCCAAGATATTAGTACAGCTGAAGCTTTCTTT.